The text below deals with one TCR beta chain. The antigen is undetermined. Every patient experienced relapse after autologous stem cell transplantation, and brentuximab vedotin exposure varied. Best responses included complete response and partial response; otherwise, the best response was progressive disease. The entry originates in a study of PD-1 blockade in classical Hodgkin lymphoma. General observations from the study: CD4+ TCR diversity, unlike CD8+, climbed significantly by C4D1.

TCRdb keeps only in-frame clones here, not all; method: immunoSEQ multiplex PCR. Among 20,000 to 25,000 clones, 69% were seen once, and the ten largest hold 2.5% to 3.5%. Germline V gene data show CDR1 as GTSNPN and CDR2 as SVGIG (reference sequence). V was clipped by 8 bases and J by 1 base, with 17 bases between them. The CDR3 consists of 14 residues. The sample consisted of peripheral blood mononuclear cells (PBMCs), taken at baseline. The origin of this receptor is a human donor with classical Hodgkin lymphoma. The chain couples TRBV30 to TRBJ1-1; TRBD1 might be the D (5 bases). The CDR3 bases are TGTGCCGGAACCGGGGGGGGAGCGAACACTGAAGCTTTCTTT. This encodes CAGTGGGANTEAFF.